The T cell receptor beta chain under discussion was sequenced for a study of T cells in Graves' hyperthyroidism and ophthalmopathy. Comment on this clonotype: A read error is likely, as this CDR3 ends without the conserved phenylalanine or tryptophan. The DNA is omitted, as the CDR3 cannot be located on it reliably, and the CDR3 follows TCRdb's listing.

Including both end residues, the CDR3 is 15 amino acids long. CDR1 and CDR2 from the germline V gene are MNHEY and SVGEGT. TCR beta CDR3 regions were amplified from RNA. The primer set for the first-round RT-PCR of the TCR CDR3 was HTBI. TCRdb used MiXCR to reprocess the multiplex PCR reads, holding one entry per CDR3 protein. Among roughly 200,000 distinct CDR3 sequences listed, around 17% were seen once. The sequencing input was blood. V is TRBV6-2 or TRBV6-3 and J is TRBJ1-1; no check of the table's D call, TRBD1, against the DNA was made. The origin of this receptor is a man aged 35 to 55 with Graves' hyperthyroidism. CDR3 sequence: CASSYAGTGVYEAFL.